The present T cell receptor beta chain was sequenced within a study of blood T cell repertoires in COVID-19. Study context: T cells, B-cell-depleted T cells, or PBMCs provided the cDNA or gDNA that served as material.

This CDR3 is built from 20 residues. V lost 8 bases, J lost 1 base, and 32 bases lay in between. Per the germline V gene, CDR1 is SGDLS and CDR2 is YYNGEE. The data were produced by immunoSEQ multiplex PCR, yet TCRdb's version contains in-frame clones alone and is incomplete. This repertoire shows 90,000 to 110,000 clones, over 70% found once; its top ten account for about 6.6%. The TCR comes from a woman aged 45-65 years with acute or convalescent COVID-19. Sample: peripheral blood. V is TRBV9 and J is TRBJ2-3; D perhaps matches TRBD2 (6 bases). The CDR3 loop reads CARPRGRLAAPKTRTDTQYF. In DNA form, the CDR3 reads TGTGCCAGACCTCGGGGTCGGTTAGCGGCCCCGAAAACGCGCACAGATACGCAGTATTTT.